The next 6 T cell receptor beta chains were all read from a single sample in a study of cytomegalovirus exposure and HLA in healthy donors. Amplification used 60 Vbeta primers and 13 Jbeta primers. Libraries were prepared by immunoSEQ multiplex PCR; TCRdb keeps only in-frame clonotypes and omits some of them. This sample has about 180,000 clones, with around 81% found just once. Input material: PBMCs. The receptors stem from a woman aged 25 to 45 in good health and CMV-seronegative.

The chain employs TRBV6-6 and TRBJ2-3; unclear D gene. From germline, CDR1 is MNHNY and CDR2 SVGAGI (reference sequence). Trimming shortened V by 4 bases and J by 4 bases, and 3 bases separated the two germline ends. The CDR3 loop spans 11 amino acids. CDR3 in DNA: TGTGCCAGCAGTTCCGCAGATACGCAGTATTTT. Its translation is CASSSADTQYF.

The chain links TRBV29-1 to TRBJ2-1; the D is unclear. V was shortened by 5 bases and J by 0 bases, with 14 bases between the two germline ends. CDR3 size: 15 residues. Per the germline V gene, CDR1 is SQVTM and CDR2 is ANQGSEA. The CDR3 nucleotides are TGCAGCGTTTATTATCTGAGGAGCTCCTACAATGAGCAGTTCTTC. Protein product: CSVYYLRSSYNEQFF.

The chain recombines TRBV6-5 with TRBJ1-1, with D perhaps matching TRBD1 (6 bases). The V gene lost 6 bases and the J gene lost 4 bases, with 15 bases spanning the gap. The germline V gene encodes CDR1 MNHEY and CDR2 SVGAGI. The CDR3 sequence is 14 residues long. CDR3 sequence (DNA): TGTGCCAGCAGCCACAGGGAGAGAAGCACTGAAGCTTTCTTT. This sequence encodes CASSHRERSTEAFF.

Here the CDR3 reads CASSLTGNQPQHF. The CDR3 DNA reads as TGCGCCAGCAGCTTGACGGGGAATCAGCCCCAGCATTTT. The J gene is TRBJ1-5, the V gene TRBV5-1; D is uncertain. There are 13 residues in the CDR3. Trimming took 1 base from V and 4 from J, leaving 6 bases between them. Germline V gene lookup returns CDR1 SGHRS and CDR2 YFSETQ.

V gene TRBV11-3 combines with J gene TRBJ2-3; possible D gene TRBD2, 5 bases. Germline assignment: CDR1 SGHNT and CDR2 YENEEA. This CDR3 contains 14 residues. V lost 5 bases, J lost 5 bases, and 14 bases lay in between. Written as DNA, the CDR3 is TGTGCCAGCAGCCCCCGGGGTGGTGTAGATACGCAGTATTTT. It yields the protein CASSPRGGVDTQYF.

The sample holds a few counts of this clone. Sequence at one end of the junction differs from germline and may be a read error. The chain combines TRBV30 with TRBJ2-6, with 9 bases lining up with TRBD1. Germline V gene lookup returns CDR1 GTSNPN and CDR2 SVGIG (reference sequence). The CDR3 sequence is 16 residues long. CDR3 protein: CAWSLQGASGANGLTF. In DNA, the CDR3 is TGTGCCTGGAGTCTACAGGGGGCGTCTGGGGCCAACGGCCTGACTTTC.